The source of this T cell receptor (beta chain) is a study of CD8 T cells in ankylosing spondylitis. Notes on the study in general: Characteristic, it appeared, of ankylosing spondylitis blood was a TCR beta motif of about eight highly homologous variants. In ankylosing spondylitis patients, matched synovial fluid reportedly showed significant enrichment of disease-linked clones.

Per the germline V gene, CDR1 is SGHTA and CDR2 is FQGNSA. The V gene lost 0 bases and the J gene lost 6 bases, with 9 bases spanning the gap. The CDR3 covers 13 residues. In making TCR beta libraries, quantitative 5'-RACE with molecular barcodes was used. TCRdb fed the 5' RACE reads into MiXCR, producing one record per CDR3 protein. The table lists 200,000 to 250,000 distinct CDR3 sequences, approximately 7.4% of them singletons. Concerning this clonotype: Its antigen is not identified.

The sequence came from a male donor with ankylosing spondylitis. The material sequenced was blood, either unsorted or a sorted T cell fraction (not recorded which). V usage is TRBV7-2 and J usage is TRBJ2-7, with D tentatively TRBD1 or TRBD2 (5 bases each). CDR3 coding DNA: TGTGCCAGCAGCTTAGCTTCTGGGGGCGAGCAGTACTTC. It encodes CASSLASGGEQYF. Together with reference TRBV7-2 and TRBJ2-7, the CDR3 gives the full variable domain: GAGVSQSPSNKVTEKGKDVELRCDPISGHTALYWYRQSLGQGLEFLIYFQGNSAPDKSGLPSDRFSAERTGGSVSTLTIQRTQQEDSAVYLCASSLASGGEQYFGPGTRLTVT.